One sample yielded the 6 T cell receptor beta chains listed below, sequenced in a study of blood T cells in healthy people across ages. Next came a second PCR, run for roughly 6 to 11 cycles, which used a sample-barcoded 5' primer along with a J-beta primer mix. TCRdb re-called the 5' RACE reads through MiXCR, storing one row per CDR3 protein. The data contain some 560,000 distinct CDR3 sequences, around 27% of them singletons. The same data also contributed to another study, on T cells of mothers and their children.

Sequencing was performed on blood. The receptors stem from a boy aged 2-15 years in good health.

This clonotype was observed a few times. CDR3 sequence (DNA): TGTGCCAGCAGCCCAGGAGTCCCGGGACAGGGGAGGTTCGGCTACGAGCAGTACTTC. This gives the protein CASSPGVPGQGRFGYEQYF. The rearrangement links TRBV7-9 to TRBJ2-7, with 10 nucleotides matching TRBD1. With V trimmed by 5 bases and J by 3 bases, 19 bases remained unmatched. Germline lookup yields CDR1 SEHNR and CDR2 FQNEAQ (reference sequence). This CDR3 contains 19 residues. Combining the CDR3 with reference TRBV7-9 and TRBJ2-7 gives the whole variable domain DTGVSQNPRHKITKRGQNVTFRCDPISEHNRLYWYRQTLGQGPEFLTYFQNEAQLEKSRLLSDRFSAERPKGSFSTLEIQRTEQGDSAMYLCASSPGVPGQGRFGYEQYFGPGTRLTVT.

This clonotype was seen only a few times. V gene TRBV20-1 combines with J gene TRBJ1-5; possible D gene TRBD1, 6 bases. Germline V CDR1 and CDR2: DFQATT, SNEGSKA (reference sequence). The CDR3 sequence is 13 residues long. V lost 3 bases and J 4 bases, leaving 10 bases between the germline ends. CDR3 residues: CSARGAGNQPQHF. DNA of the CDR3: TGCAGTGCTAGGGGGGCTGGGAATCAGCCCCAGCATTTT.

This chain joins TRBV6-5 and TRBJ2-5; D may be TRBD2 (5 bases). V was shortened by 4 bases and J by 5 bases, with 14 bases between the two germline ends. Germline V gene sequence: CDR1 MNHEY, CDR2 SVGAGI. The CDR3 sequence is 14 residues long. The CDR3 sequence: CASSSPGMQETQYF. The CDR3 DNA is TGTGCCAGCAGTTCCCCCGGGATGCAGGAGACCCAGTACTTC.

This clonotype was detected many times. The chain is built from TRBV2 and TRBJ2-7, with D possibly matching TRBD2 (6 bases). V was trimmed by 4 bases and J by 4 bases, leaving 8 bases between them. Germline V gives CDR1 SNHLY, CDR2 FYNNEI. The CDR3 runs 12 residues. The DNA of the CDR3 is TGTGCCAGCAGTGGGACTAAATACGAGCAGTACTTC. It specifies CASSGTKYEQYF.

The rearrangement joins TRBV6-6 to TRBJ2-5; TRBD2 agrees at 7 bases. The DNA end is more similar to TRBJ2-7, so the J call may be wrong. CDR3 length equals 16 residues. Germline assignment: CDR1 MNHNY and CDR2 SVGAGI (reference sequence). The DNA for the CDR3 is TGTGCCAGCAGTTACTCGATTGGGAGGGAGAGGGTCGAGCAGTACTTC. This encodes CASSYSIGRERVEQYF.

For the CDR3, the DNA is TGTGCCAGCAGCGTGAAGGACGGTACCTACGAGCAGTACTTC. Translation gives CASSVKDGTYEQYF. The rearrangement joins TRBV9 to TRBJ2-7; D unresolved. Between the trimmed V and J ends, which lost 2 bases and 2 bases, there was a span of 11 bases. Germline loops: CDR1 SGDLS, CDR2 YYNGEE. The CDR3 extends over 14 amino acids.